This T cell receptor (beta chain) was captured by sequencing in a study of blood T cell repertoires in COVID-19. Study-level information: Samples taken during acute and convalescent COVID-19 were collected in the United States, Italy and Spain. T cells, B-cell-depleted T cells, or PBMCs supplied cDNA or gDNA.

How the authors handled the data: How many nucleated cells were present was estimated from reference gene primer amplification. The assay was immunoSEQ multiplex PCR, and TCRdb's table has in-frame clones only and misses some. Clonal size and the V and J genes are those of that table, whereas D and trimming came from the DNA. This table holds 350,000 to 450,000 clones, less than 85% found once. This receptor was identified in a woman in her late teens or twenties with acute or convalescent COVID-19. Sequences were obtained from peripheral blood.

CDR3 nucleotide sequence: TGCGCCAGCAGCTGGGAGCCAGGCGGGATTATCACTGGAAACACCATATATTTT. It specifies CASSWEPGGIITGNTIYF. This chain uses TRBV5-1 with TRBJ1-3; no definite D call. V lost 3 bases to trimming and J lost 2 bases, with 21 bases between them. CDR3 length: 18 residues. The V gene's germline CDR1 is SGHRS and CDR2 YFSETQ.